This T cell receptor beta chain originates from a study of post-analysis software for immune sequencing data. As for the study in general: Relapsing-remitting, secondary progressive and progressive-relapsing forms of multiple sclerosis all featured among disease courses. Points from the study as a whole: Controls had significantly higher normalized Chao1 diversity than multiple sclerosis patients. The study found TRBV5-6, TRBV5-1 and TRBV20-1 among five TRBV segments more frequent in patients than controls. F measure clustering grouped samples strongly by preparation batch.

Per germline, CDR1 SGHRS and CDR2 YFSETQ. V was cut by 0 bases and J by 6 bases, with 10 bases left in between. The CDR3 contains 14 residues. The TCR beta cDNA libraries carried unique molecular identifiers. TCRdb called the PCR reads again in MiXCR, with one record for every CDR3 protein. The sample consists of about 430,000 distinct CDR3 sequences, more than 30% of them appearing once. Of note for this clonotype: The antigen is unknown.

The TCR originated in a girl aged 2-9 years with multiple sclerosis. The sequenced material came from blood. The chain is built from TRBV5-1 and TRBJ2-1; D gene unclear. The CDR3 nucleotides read TGCGCCAGCAGCTTGGATACAGAGAGCAATGAGCAGTTCTTC. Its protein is CASSLDTESNEQFF.